This T cell receptor (beta chain) was recovered during a study of T cell responses to AZD1222 COVID-19 vaccine. Points from the study as a whole: Donors were mostly white British, more females; clonal diversity possibly underestimated.

This clone has only one observation. Its antigen is unidentified. The V gene's germline CDR1 is SGHVS and CDR2 FQNEAQ. Trimming removed 6 bases at V and 7 bases at J, with 15 bases between. The CDR3 covers 13 residues. Measured with immunoSEQ multiplex PCR; TCRdb has only the in-frame clones, and not every one. Of over 100,000 clones in the sample, approximately 90% were seen once. Sequenced material: peripheral blood, taken on day 0 of AZD1222 vaccination. The chain is built from TRBV7-8 and TRBJ1-1; D is possibly TRBD1 (6 bases). This clonotype was obtained from an adult in good health. The CDR3 DNA sequence: TGTGCCAGCAGTCCATCAGACAGGATTGAAGCTTTCTTT. Translation: CASSPSDRIEAFF.